The 28 T cell receptor beta chains below were found in one sample sequenced in a study of identical twins. TCRdb re-analysed the 5' RACE reads in MiXCR, keeping a single row per CDR3 protein. The table shows 420,000 or so distinct CDR3 sequences, with about a fifth occurring only once. Sequences were obtained from naive T cells sorted from blood. The receptors stem from a man aged 50 or older in good health.

This chain joins TRBV7-2 and TRBJ2-1; 9 bases fit TRBD2. The CDR3 sequence is 13 residues long. Germline loops: CDR1 SGHTA, CDR2 FQGNSA. Trimming at V came to 5 bases and at J to 9 bases, leaving 5 bases not matched to a gene. For the CDR3, the DNA is TGTGCCAGCAGCCCTAGCGGGGTTGGTGAGCAGTTCTTC. Its protein is CASSPSGVGEQFF.

This clonotype was observed at least ten times. Its ends do not fully match the called genes, so a read error is possible. The rearrangement joins TRBV15 to TRBJ2-7, with 9 bases fitting TRBD2. The CDR3 has 13 residues. Germline V gene lookup returns CDR1 LNHNV and CDR2 YYDKDF (reference sequence). The CDR3 DNA sequence: TGTGCCACCAGCAGAGAAGTGGGTAGCGGGAGAATCTTC. This gives the protein CATSREVGSGRIF.

The V call is TRBV6-1, the J call TRBJ2-1, with 11 bases aligning to TRBD2. This CDR3 is 15 amino acids long. Trimming took 5 bases from V and 6 from J; bases not matched to a gene: 6. Germline CDR1 MNHNS, CDR2 SASEGT. The CDR3 loop is CASSKGLAAPNEQFF. CDR3 DNA: TGTGCCAGCAGTAAGGGACTAGCGGCCCCCAATGAGCAGTTCTTC.

This clonotype was seen only a few times. This chain joins TRBV20-1 and TRBJ2-1; D is unresolved. The CDR3 is made up of 15 amino acids. The V gene's germline CDR1 is DFQATT and CDR2 SNEGSKA (reference sequence). Trimming cost V 3 bases and J 6 bases, with 18 bases left between them. The CDR3 region has the DNA TGCAGTGCTAGTGACTCCTTTTGTAATTGCAATGAGCAGTTCTTC. As protein: CSASDSFCNCNEQFF.

This clonotype has more than one count but fewer than ten. The chain links TRBV5-6 to TRBJ2-2; the D call may be TRBD1 or TRBD2 (5 bases each). The V gene lost 7 bases and the J gene lost 8 bases, with 27 bases spanning the gap. This CDR3 region has 17 residues. The germline gives CDR1 SGHDT, CDR2 YYEEEE. The CDR3 coding sequence is TGTGCCAGCCTCTCCTGGGACGCCGCGCTAGGTCCGGGGGAGCTGTTTTTT. Translation gives CASLSWDAALGPGELFF.

This clonotype was counted between two and nine times. V and J are TRBV9 and TRBJ2-7; 11 bases match TRBD2. The V gene end was trimmed by 2 bases and the J gene end by 5 bases; junction bases not matched to a gene: 3. The CDR3 contains 14 residues. Germline V gene lookup returns CDR1 SGDLS and CDR2 YYNGEE. CDR3 DNA sequence: TGTGCCAGCAGCGTTAGCGGGAGGGCCCACGAGCAGTACTTC. This translates into CASSVSGRAHEQYF.

This clonotype was counted between two and nine times. V and J are TRBV6-5 and TRBJ2-1; no reliable D call. This CDR3 region has 16 residues. The germline CDR1 and CDR2 sequences are MNHEY and SVGAGI. V dropped 0 bases and J dropped 0 bases, with 9 bases sitting between them. The CDR3 loop is CASSYSLASSYNEQFF. The CDR3 DNA reads TGTGCCAGCAGTTACTCTTTGGCGAGCTCCTACAATGAGCAGTTCTTC.

This clonotype was detected a few times. The CDR3 DNA is TGCAGTGCTAGATCGGGACGCCTCCAAGAGACCCAGTACTTC. Amino acids: CSARSGRLQETQYF. The chain combines TRBV20-1 with TRBJ2-5, with D perhaps matching TRBD1 or TRBD2 (5 bases each). Trimming removed 2 bases from V and 1 base from J, with 11 bases in between. The germline V gene encodes CDR1 DFQATT and CDR2 SNEGSKA (reference sequence). CDR3 size: 14 residues.

A few counts support this clonotype. The V call is TRBV29-1, the J call TRBJ2-5; TRBD2 matches 10 bases. Germline CDR1 SQVTM, CDR2 ANQGSEA. The V segment lost 4 bases and the J segment 4 bases; nucleotides outside the gene matches: 3. The length of the CDR3 is 13 residues. The CDR3 sequence: CSVAAGGGETQYF. Here the CDR3 DNA reads TGCAGCGTTGCAGCGGGAGGGGGAGAGACCCAGTACTTC.

This clonotype was recorded many times. The chain recombines TRBV5-5 with TRBJ2-3; D could derive from TRBD1 or TRBD2 (5 bases each). This CDR3 comprises 15 residues. Germline V gene lookup returns CDR1 SGHKS and CDR2 YYEKEE (reference sequence). With 0 bases removed from V and 4 bases from J, the gap between germline ends came to 12 bases. This chain's CDR3 is CASSLAPGRADTQYF. The CDR3 nucleotides are TGTGCCAGCAGCTTGGCTCCGGGGCGCGCAGATACGCAGTATTTT.

This clonotype was detected ten times or more. The gene calls are TRBV20-1 and TRBJ1-2; D unresolved. Trimming removed 8 bases at V and 8 bases at J, with 15 bases between. CDR3 length equals 11 residues. Germline V gives CDR1 DFQATT, CDR2 SNEGSKA (reference sequence). The CDR3 here is CSLYDLSGYTF. The CDR3 DNA follows: TGCAGTCTTTACGACTTGTCCGGCTACACCTTC.

This clonotype appeared many times. The CDR3 loop reads CASSQRVDEQFF. The DNA of the CDR3 is TGTGCCAGCAGCCAGAGGGTGGATGAGCAGTTCTTC. V and J are TRBV5-6 and TRBJ2-1; D is perhaps TRBD2 (5 bases). Germline V CDR1 and CDR2: SGHDT, YYEEEE. V gave up 4 bases and J gave up 8 bases, with 10 bases separating them. This CDR3 spans 12 amino acids. The whole variable domain, remainder taken from reference TRBV5-6 and TRBJ2-1, is DAGVTQSPTHLIKTRGQQVTLRCSPKSGHDTVSWYQQALGQGPQFIFQYYEEEERQRGNFPDRFSGHQFPNYSSELNVNALLLGDSALYLCASSQRVDEQFFGPGTRLTVL.

This clonotype appeared a few times. The rearrangement uses TRBV6-2 or TRBV6-3 and TRBJ2-5; D is possibly TRBD1 (8 bases). This CDR3 comprises 13 residues. Germline CDR1 MNHEY, CDR2 SVGEGT. Trimming cost V 7 bases and J 10 bases, with 19 bases left between them. CDR3 residues: CASNQGTTGGQYF. The CDR3 coding sequence is TGTGCCAGCAACCAAGGGACTACAGGGGGCCAGTACTTC.

Comments on this clonotype: This may be a read error: a much more frequent sequence differs by one nucleotide. This chain joins TRBV5-1 and TRBJ1-5, with D possibly being TRBD1 (5 bases). From germline, CDR1 is SGHRS and CDR2 YFSETQ. The CDR3 extends over 15 amino acids. This CDR3 reads CASSLAGARNQPQNF. Here the CDR3 DNA reads TGCGCCAGCAGCTTGGCCGGGGCCCGCAATCAGCCCCAGAATTTT. The full variable domain, in which reference TRBV5-1 and TRBJ1-5 provide the parts outside the CDR3, is KAGVTQTPRYLIKTRGQQVTLSCSPISGHRSVSWYQQTPGQGLQFLFEYFSETQRNKGNFPGRFSGRQFSNSRSEMNVSTLELGDSALYLCASSLAGARNQPQNFGDGTRLSIL.

V is TRBV4-1 and J is TRBJ2-6; 7 positions match TRBD2. Germline V gives CDR1 MGHRA, CDR2 YSYEKL. The junction had 3 bases not matched to a gene; V was cut back by 4 bases and J by 0 bases. The CDR3 totals 16 residues. The CDR3 region has the DNA TGCGCCAGCAGCCCAGCGGGAAACTCTGGGGCCAACGTCCTGACTTTC. Its protein product is CASSPAGNSGANVLTF.

This sequence joins TRBV28 and TRBJ2-5; 7 bases are a match to TRBD2. There are 15 residues in the CDR3. Germline CDR1 MDHEN, CDR2 SYDVKM. Trimming took 1 base from V and 5 from J; bases not matched to a gene: 7. In nucleotides, the CDR3 is TGTGCCAGCAGTTTATTTTTTCGGGGAGGGGAGACCCAGTACTTC. Residues: CASSLFFRGGETQYF.

In regard to this clonotype: One end of the junction does not line up with germline, which may come from a read error. This chain connects TRBV5-6 to TRBJ2-2, with 7 bases identical to TRBD1. Germline V lookup: CDR1 SGHDT, CDR2 YYEEEE. The CDR3 has 15 residues. The CDR3 reads CASNLWTGNTGELFF. DNA for the CDR3: TGTGCCAGCAACTTGTGGACAGGGAACACCGGGGAGCTGTTTTTT.

This clonotype was counted ten times or more. The V gene is TRBV12-3 or TRBV12-4, the J gene TRBJ2-5, with 10 nucleotides matching TRBD2. Trimming at V came to 5 bases and at J to 1 base, leaving 10 bases not matched to a gene. The CDR3 length is 17 residues. Written as DNA, the CDR3 is TGTGCCAGCAGTATAGGAACTAGCGGGATCCCCCAAGAGACCCAGTACTTC. As protein: CASSIGTSGIPQETQYF.

This clonotype appeared a few times. The chain employs TRBV7-9 and TRBJ2-7; possible D gene TRBD1, 5 bases. There are 15 residues in the CDR3. The V gene's germline CDR1 is SEHNR and CDR2 FQNEAQ (reference sequence). V shed 4 bases and J shed 2 bases, with 15 bases lying between them. The CDR3: CASSSTLQAAYEQYF. The CDR3 nucleotides read TGTGCCAGCAGCTCTACCTTACAGGCTGCCTACGAGCAGTACTTC.

This clonotype was counted ten times or more. The rearrangement links TRBV7-9 to TRBJ1-4; D gene ambiguous. CDR1 is SEHNR, CDR2 FQNEAQ, per germline (reference sequence). V shed 0 bases and J shed 8 bases, with 13 bases lying between them. The CDR3 runs 15 residues. The CDR3 loop is CASSLARGRREKLFF. Here the CDR3 DNA reads TGTGCCAGCAGCTTAGCGCGAGGGCGAAGGGAAAAACTGTTTTTT.

This clonotype was counted between two and nine times. The J gene is TRBJ1-1, the V gene TRBV6-5; the D is unclear. Germline CDR1 MNHEY, CDR2 SVGAGI. The CDR3 has 8 amino acids. Trimming stripped 10 bases from V and 8 bases from J, with 5 bases between. In DNA form, the CDR3 reads TGTGCCATGACCGAAGCTTTCTTT. It yields the protein CAMTEAFF.

This clonotype was counted between two and nine times. The J gene is TRBJ2-3, the V gene TRBV5-1; tentative D call: TRBD1 (6 bases). The germline V and J ends were trimmed by 0 bases and 4 bases, with 6 bases remaining between them. This CDR3 is built from 13 residues. From germline, CDR1 is SGHRS and CDR2 YFSETQ. CDR3 residues: CASSLGQADTQYF. In DNA, the CDR3 is TGCGCCAGCAGCTTGGGACAGGCAGATACGCAGTATTTT. The entire variable domain, with the rest obtained from reference TRBV5-1 and TRBJ2-3, is as follows: KAGVTQTPRYLIKTRGQQVTLSCSPISGHRSVSWYQQTPGQGLQFLFEYFSETQRNKGNFPGRFSGRQFSNSRSEMNVSTLELGDSALYLCASSLGQADTQYFGPGTRLTVL.

The V call is TRBV4-3, the J call TRBJ2-1, with TRBD2 matching over 9 bases. V was clipped by 0 bases and J by 4 bases; unmatched bases: 10. CDR3 length: 18 amino acids. CDR1 is LGHNA, CDR2 YSLEER, per germline. CDR3 sequence: CASSQDPAREGVYNEQFF. The CDR3 DNA sequence: TGCGCCAGCAGCCAAGATCCGGCGCGGGAGGGGGTTTACAATGAGCAGTTCTTC.

This clonotype was observed a few times. This sequence joins TRBV20-1 and TRBJ1-1; D is perhaps TRBD1 (5 bases). Germline V lookup: CDR1 DFQATT, CDR2 SNEGSKA (reference sequence). V lost 0 bases, J lost 2 bases, and 13 bases lay in between. This CDR3 comprises 15 residues. CDR3 DNA sequence: TGCAGTGCTAGAGACGACAGTCTGCTTAACACTGAAGCTTTCTTT. It specifies CSARDDSLLNTEAFF.

This clonotype was seen repeatedly, ten times or more. The chain couples TRBV9 to TRBJ1-1; 9 bases align to TRBD1. The V gene's germline CDR1 is SGDLS and CDR2 YYNGEE. V shed 5 bases, J shed 5 bases, and the junction held 1 base outside the gene matches. The CDR3 is 12 amino acids. CDR3 sequence: CASRGQGTEAFF. The CDR3 nucleotides read TGTGCCAGCAGAGGACAGGGGACTGAAGCTTTCTTT.

This clonotype was seen at least ten times. This chain joins TRBV5-6 and TRBJ2-7; D might be TRBD2 (5 bases). The CDR3 contains 12 residues. Trimming left V 4 bases short and J 1 base short, with 6 bases between. Germline V CDR1 and CDR2: SGHDT, YYEEEE. CDR3 DNA sequence: TGTGCCAGCAGCGGCGGGTCCTACGAGCAGTACTTC. Its protein is CASSGGSYEQYF.

This clonotype was counted once. The V call is TRBV7-6, the J call TRBJ2-5; D may be TRBD1 (5 bases). CDR1 is SGHVS and CDR2 is FNYEAQ in the germline V gene. Trimming stripped 0 bases from V and 3 bases from J, with 11 bases between. This CDR3 has 15 residues. This chain's CDR3 is CASSLALGREETQYF. CDR3 coding DNA: TGTGCCAGCAGCTTAGCGTTGGGCAGGGAAGAGACCCAGTACTTC.

This clonotype was found many times. The chain carries TRBV12-3 or TRBV12-4 and TRBJ1-6; D might be TRBD1 (5 bases). Trimming removed 6 bases at V and 8 bases at J, with 11 bases between. This CDR3 has 13 amino acids. CDR3 nucleotide sequence: TGTGCCAGCAGCTCCCAGGGTTATTCACCCCTCCACTTT. Translating gives CASSSQGYSPLHF.